This is a list of T cell receptor beta chains from one sample in a study of T-cell memory formation after mild COVID-19. TCRdb processed the 5' RACE reads anew with MiXCR; each CDR3 protein has one entry. The data hold nearly 250,000 distinct CDR3 sequences, with 15% observed a single time. Material for sequencing was PBMCs or a T cell subset sorted from them (not recorded which). Receptors originate from an adult woman who had mild COVID-19 (a few samples of this study predate the infection). Cell type and time point are not known. Both conserved end residues are part of each CDR3. The order of the fields is CDR3 protein, CDR3 DNA, J gene, clone size, D gene, V gene. A D gene is named only where the DNA matches it firmly. Clone sizes are given selectively: once, few, many, or a class where the clone is expanded.

CASSSGQGGSNQPQHF | TGTGCCAGCAGCTCCGGACAGGGAGGAAGCAATCAGCCCCAGCATTTT | TRBJ1-5 | - | TRBD1 | TRBV7-6
CASSITENTEAFF | TGTGCCAGCAGCATAACAGAGAACACTGAAGCTTTCTTT | TRBJ1-1 | - | - | TRBV11-2
CASSSTPPGSDTQYF | TGTGCCAGCAGTTCGACGCCCCCAGGGTCAGATACGCAGTATTTT | TRBJ2-3 | - | - | TRBV12-3/TRBV12-4
CAISAAGASSGNTIYF | TGTGCCATCAGTGCAGCAGGGGCGAGCTCTGGAAACACCATATATTTT | TRBJ1-3 | - | - | TRBV10-3
CASGPGQLNQPQHF | TGTGCCAGCGGACCAGGACAGCTCAATCAGCCCCAGCATTTT | TRBJ1-5 | few | - | TRBV6-5
CASSLERETEAFF | TGCGCCAGCAGCTTGGAACGGGAGACTGAAGCTTTCTTT | TRBJ1-1 | few | - | TRBV5-1
CASSPGGSGGYTF | TGTGCCAGCAGCCCCGGTGGTTCGGGAGGCTACACCTTC | TRBJ1-2 | few | - | TRBV3-1
CASSGQGVTDTQYF | TGTGCCAGCAGTGGACAGGGAGTCACAGATACGCAGTATTTT | TRBJ2-3 | - | TRBD1 | TRBV2
CASSRSGDNEQFF | TGTGCCAGCAGCCGGTCCGGCGACAATGAGCAGTTCTTC | TRBJ2-1 | - | - | TRBV5-4
CSATQLSGRSEQFF | TGCAGTGCCACTCAACTTAGCGGGAGGAGTGAGCAGTTCTTC | TRBJ2-1 | few | TRBD2 | TRBV20-1
CASSLAGTSGNTIYF | TGTGCCAGCAGTTTGGCAGGGACCTCTGGAAACACCATATATTTT | TRBJ1-3 | few | - | TRBV12-3/TRBV12-4
CSAWDSYYGYTF | TGCAGTGCTTGGGACAGTTACTATGGCTACACCTTC | TRBJ1-2 | few | TRBD1 | TRBV20-1
CASSIQGRLQETQYF | TGCGCCAGCAGCATACAGGGACGGCTTCAAGAGACCCAGTACTTC | TRBJ2-5 | - | - | TRBV5-1
CASSPGTRGGSNEKLFF | TGTGCCAGCAGCCCCGGGACAAGGGGGGGATCTAATGAAAAACTGTTTTTT | TRBJ1-4 | - | - | TRBV5-4
CASSQSSSGANVLTF | TGTGCCAGCAGCCAAAGCAGCTCTGGGGCCAACGTCCTGACTTTC | TRBJ2-6 | - | - | TRBV7-2
CAWGDYNEQFF | TGTGCCTGGGGGGACTACAATGAGCAGTTCTTC | TRBJ2-1 | few | - | TRBV30
CASSLFLGSTTDTQYF | TGTGCCAGCAGCTTATTTCTAGGGTCAACCACAGATACGCAGTATTTT | TRBJ2-3 | - | - | TRBV7-2
CASSPVGQGFYGYTF | TGTGCCAGCAGTCCCGTGGGGCAGGGGTTCTATGGCTACACCTTC | TRBJ1-2 | - | - | TRBV12-3/TRBV12-4
CSVDQGARETQYF | TGCAGCGTTGACCAGGGGGCTCGTGAGACCCAGTACTTC | TRBJ2-5 | - | TRBD1 | TRBV29-1
CASSLATGRDNEQFF | TGCGCCAGCAGCTTGGCGACAGGGCGGGACAATGAGCAGTTCTTC | TRBJ2-1 | - | TRBD1 | TRBV5-1
CSVDEGRRFEGAFF | TGCAGCGTTGATGAGGGTCGACGATTCGAAGGGGCTTTCTTT | TRBJ1-1 | few | - | TRBV29-1
CASSLPPRTGANSPLHF | TGCGCCAGCAGCTTGCCCCCTCGGACAGGGGCTAATTCACCCCTCCACTTT | TRBJ1-6 | - | TRBD1 | TRBV5-1
CASSSGGPGGNEQFF | TGTGCCAGCAGCTCCGGCGGTCCGGGGGGGAATGAGCAGTTCTTC | TRBJ2-1 | - | TRBD2 | TRBV7-3
CSAKTEGYEQYF | TGCAGTGCCAAGACTGAAGGCTACGAGCAGTACTTC | TRBJ2-7 | - | - | TRBV20-1
CSALAGGSYNEQFF | TGCAGTGCTCTAGCGGGGGGTAGTTACAATGAGCAGTTCTTC | TRBJ2-1 | few | TRBD2 | TRBV20-1
CASSRGGGGVSSYNEQFF | TGTGCCAGCTCCCGGGGTGGAGGCGGGGTAAGCTCCTACAATGAGCAGTTCTTC | TRBJ2-1 | - | - | TRBV6-5
CATSSGETQYF | TGTGCCACCAGCAGCGGGGAGACCCAGTACTTC | TRBJ2-5 | - | - | TRBV24-1
CAWNRLFDQPQHF | TGTGCCTGGAATCGGCTCTTCGATCAGCCCCAGCATTTT | TRBJ1-5 | - | - | TRBV30
CASSHPELNEQFF | TGTGCCAGCAGTCACCCCGAACTCAATGAGCAGTTCTTC | TRBJ2-1 | - | - | TRBV7-9
CASGGANEQFF | TGTGCCAGCGGAGGGGCTAATGAGCAGTTCTTC | TRBJ2-1 | - | - | TRBV5-5
CASSLRTHGYTF | TGTGCCAGCAGCTTAAGAACCCATGGCTACACCTTC | TRBJ1-2 | many | - | TRBV7-4
CASRWGGTPNEQFF | TGTGCCAGCCGATGGGGAGGGACCCCCAATGAGCAGTTCTTC | TRBJ2-1 | - | TRBD2 | TRBV7-2
CASSLGPTGARDTQYF | TGCGCCAGCAGCTTGGGCCCTACGGGGGCCCGGGATACGCAGTATTTT | TRBJ2-3 | - | - | TRBV5-1
CASSGQGETGELFF | TGTGCCAGCAGCGGACAGGGTGAGACCGGGGAGCTGTTTTTT | TRBJ2-2 | few | TRBD1 | TRBV6-1
CASSYYRVGQPQHF | TGTGCCAGCAGTTACTACAGGGTTGGGCAGCCCCAGCATTTT | TRBJ1-5 | - | - | TRBV6-5
CASRRTLAGGKTYNEQFF | TGTGCCAGCAGACGAACATTAGCGGGAGGGAAAACCTACAATGAGCAGTTCTTC | TRBJ2-1 | - | TRBD2 | TRBV6-2/TRBV6-3
CASSLRGTFTEAFF | TGTGCCAGCAGCTTAAGGGGCACCTTCACTGAAGCTTTCTTT | TRBJ1-1 | few | - | TRBV11-2
CASSPTVGARETQYF | TGTGCTAGCAGCCCAACGGTGGGGGCTCGGGAGACCCAGTACTTC | TRBJ2-5 | - | - | TRBV7-7
CASSIDGGGLHTEAFF | TGTGCCAGTAGTATAGATGGAGGCGGGCTTCACACTGAAGCTTTCTTT | TRBJ1-1 | - | - | TRBV19
CSARQGGRNTEAFF | TGCAGTGCTAGACAGGGGGGTCGGAACACTGAAGCTTTCTTT | TRBJ1-1 | - | TRBD1 | TRBV20-1
CASSLAGQGYEQYF | TGTGCCAGCAGCTTGGCTGGACAGGGTTACGAGCAGTACTTC | TRBJ2-7 | few | TRBD1 | TRBV5-5
CATSGTGIAGELFF | TGTGCCACCAGCGGGACAGGGATAGCCGGGGAGCTGTTTTTT | TRBJ2-2 | few | TRBD1 | TRBV24-1
CASSLVASGPGELFF | TGCGCCAGCAGCTTGGTAGCTAGCGGGCCCGGGGAGCTGTTTTTT | TRBJ2-2 | few | TRBD2 | TRBV5-1
CASSFGGGASDTQYF | TGTGCCAGCAGCTTCGGCGGGGGGGCCTCAGATACGCAGTATTTT | TRBJ2-3 | many | TRBD2 | TRBV7-2
CSVSAYGYTF | TGCAGTGTGTCAGCCTATGGCTACACCTTC | TRBJ1-2 | - | - | TRBV20-1
CASSEMYEQYF | TGTGCCAGCAGTGAAATGTACGAGCAGTACTTC | TRBJ2-7 | few | - | TRBV6-1
CAWSRGFNQPQHF | TGTGCCTGGAGCAGGGGCTTCAATCAGCCCCAGCATTTT | TRBJ1-5 | few | - | TRBV30
CASSSGTHYEQYF | TGTGCCAGCAGCTCCGGGACACACTACGAGCAGTACTTC | TRBJ2-7 | - | - | TRBV6-5
CASSAADTQYF | TGTGCCAGCAGCGCAGCAGATACGCAGTATTTT | TRBJ2-3 | many | - | TRBV7-2
CAWSVGANLNTEAFF | TGTGCCTGGAGTGTAGGCGCCAACCTGAACACTGAAGCTTTCTTT | TRBJ1-1 | - | - | TRBV30
CASSGKRQGRATFSYNEQFF | TGTGCCAGCAGTGGTAAGAGACAGGGCCGAGCCACGTTCTCCTACAATGAGCAGTTCTTC | TRBJ2-1 | - | TRBD1 | TRBV2
CASSLSPGQGYNEQFF | TGTGCCAGCAGCTTATCCCCGGGACAGGGTTACAATGAGCAGTTCTTC | TRBJ2-1 | - | TRBD1 | TRBV7-9
CAWSPRRSPRMPYEQYF | TGTGCCTGGAGCCCAAGACGAAGCCCGAGAATGCCCTACGAGCAGTACTTC | TRBJ2-7 | few | - | TRBV30
CASLPGTGARNTEAFF | TGTGCCAGCCTACCTGGGACAGGGGCTAGGAACACTGAAGCTTTCTTT | TRBJ1-1 | few | TRBD1 | TRBV5-4
CASSVASDREYEKLFF | TGTGCCAGCAGCGTAGCTTCGGACAGGGAATATGAAAAACTGTTTTTT | TRBJ1-4 | - | TRBD1 | TRBV9
CASSYSTGYTEAFF | TGTGCCAGCAGTTACTCGACAGGGTACACTGAAGCTTTCTTT | TRBJ1-1 | - | TRBD1 | TRBV6-5
CASSLLAGSYEQYF | TGTGCCAGCAGTTTACTAGCGGGCTCCTACGAGCAGTACTTC | TRBJ2-7 | few | TRBD2 | TRBV6-6
CASSQGIGSYEQYF | TGTGCCAGCAGCCAAGGAATAGGGTCCTACGAGCAGTACTTC | TRBJ2-7 | - | - | TRBV3-1